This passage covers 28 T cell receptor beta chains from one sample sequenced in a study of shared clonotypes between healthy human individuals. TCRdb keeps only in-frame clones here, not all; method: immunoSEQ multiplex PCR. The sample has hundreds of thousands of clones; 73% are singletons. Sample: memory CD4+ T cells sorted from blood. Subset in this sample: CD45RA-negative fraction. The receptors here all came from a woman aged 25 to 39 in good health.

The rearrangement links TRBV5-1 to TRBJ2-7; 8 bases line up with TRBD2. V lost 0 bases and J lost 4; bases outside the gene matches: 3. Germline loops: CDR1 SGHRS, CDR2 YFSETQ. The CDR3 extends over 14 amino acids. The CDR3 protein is CASSLETSVYEQYF. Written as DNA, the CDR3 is TGCGCCAGCAGCTTGGAGACTAGCGTGTACGAGCAGTACTTC. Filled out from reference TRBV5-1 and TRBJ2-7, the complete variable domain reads KAGVTQTPRYLIKTRGQQVTLSCSPISGHRSVSWYQQTPGQGLQFLFEYFSETQRNKGNFPGRFSGRQFSNSRSEMNVSTLELGDSALYLCASSLETSVYEQYFGPGTRLTVT.

CDR3 loop: CASRFSSGNTIYF. The CDR3 DNA is TGTGCCAGCAGATTTAGCTCTGGAAACACCATATATTTT. The chain carries TRBV27 and TRBJ1-3; D gene ambiguous. Trimming left V 6 bases short and J 0 bases short, with 6 bases between. CDR3 length: 13 residues. CDR1 is MNHEY and CDR2 is SMNVEV in the germline V gene (reference sequence).

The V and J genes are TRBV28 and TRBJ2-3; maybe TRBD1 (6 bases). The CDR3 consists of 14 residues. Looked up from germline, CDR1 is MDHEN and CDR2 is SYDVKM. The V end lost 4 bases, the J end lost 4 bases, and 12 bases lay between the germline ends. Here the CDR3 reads CASSSSRGPDTQYF. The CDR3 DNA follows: TGTGCCAGCAGTTCATCCAGGGGTCCAGATACGCAGTATTTT.

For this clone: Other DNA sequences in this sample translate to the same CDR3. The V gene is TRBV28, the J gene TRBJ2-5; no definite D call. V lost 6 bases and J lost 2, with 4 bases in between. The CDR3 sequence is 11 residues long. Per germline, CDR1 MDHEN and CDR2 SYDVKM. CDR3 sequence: CASSLQETQYF. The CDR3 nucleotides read TGTGCCAGCAGCCTTCAAGAGACCCAGTACTTC.

CDR3 nucleotides: TGTGCCACCTATGCCGGATGGGGCCGGCCCCAGCATTTT. It translates to CATYAGWGRPQHF. The rearrangement uses TRBV28 and TRBJ1-5, with D possibly TRBD1 on 5 matching bases. V lost 10 bases, J lost 9 bases, and 19 bases lay in between. The CDR3 spans 13 residues. The germline gives CDR1 MDHEN, CDR2 SYDVKM.

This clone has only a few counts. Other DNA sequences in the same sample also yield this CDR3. CDR3 protein: CASSGQGAGGYTF. The CDR3 DNA reads TGTGCCAGCAGTGGACAGGGGGCGGGTGGCTACACCTTC. The V gene is TRBV2, the J gene TRBJ1-2; TRBD1 agrees at 10 bases. This CDR3 region has 13 residues. Germline CDR1 SNHLY, CDR2 FYNNEI. V dropped 4 bases and J dropped 7; count of bases not matched to a gene: 3. Filled out from reference TRBV2 and TRBJ1-2, the complete variable domain reads EPEVTQTPSHQVTQMGQEVILRCVPISNHLYFYWYRQILGQKVEFLVSFYNNEISEKSEIFDDQFSVERPDGSNFTLKIRSTKLEDSAMYFCASSGQGAGGYTFGSGTRLTVV.

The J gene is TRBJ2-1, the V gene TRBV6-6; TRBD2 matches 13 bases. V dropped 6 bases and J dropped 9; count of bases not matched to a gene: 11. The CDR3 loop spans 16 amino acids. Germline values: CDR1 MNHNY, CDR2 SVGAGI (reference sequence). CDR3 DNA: TGTGCCAGCAGACCACCGACTAGCGGGAGGCAGAGTGAGCAGTTCTTC. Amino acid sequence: CASRPPTSGRQSEQFF.

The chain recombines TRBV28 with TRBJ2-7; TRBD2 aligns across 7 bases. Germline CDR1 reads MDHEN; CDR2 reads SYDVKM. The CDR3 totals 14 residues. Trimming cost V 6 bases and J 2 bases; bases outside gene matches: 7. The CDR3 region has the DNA TGTGCCAGCAGACCTGGGGGGGTTCCCTACGAGCAGTACTTC. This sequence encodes CASRPGGVPYEQYF.

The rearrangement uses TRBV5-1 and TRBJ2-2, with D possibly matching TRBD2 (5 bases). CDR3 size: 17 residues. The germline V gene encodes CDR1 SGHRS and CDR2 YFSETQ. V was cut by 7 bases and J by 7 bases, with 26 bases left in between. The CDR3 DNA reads TGCGCCAGCGGTACTTTCCCGAGACGGACTGCTAGCGGGGAGCTGTTTTTT. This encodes CASGTFPRRTASGELFF.

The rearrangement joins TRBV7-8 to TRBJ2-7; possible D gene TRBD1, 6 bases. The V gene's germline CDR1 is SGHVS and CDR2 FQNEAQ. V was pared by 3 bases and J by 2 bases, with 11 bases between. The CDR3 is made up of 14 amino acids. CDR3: CASSLTGDTYEQYF. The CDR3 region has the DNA TGTGCCAGCAGCTTGACAGGTGACACCTACGAGCAGTACTTC.

The CDR3, as DNA: TGTGCCAGTAGGCCCGGAAGGCAGGGGCGAGTGACCGGGGAGCTGTTTTTT. It translates to CASRPGRQGRVTGELFF. This chain uses TRBV19 with TRBJ2-2; D perhaps matches TRBD1 (6 bases). Trimming shortened V by 6 bases and J by 5 bases, and 22 bases separated the two germline ends. Germline CDR1 and CDR2: LNHDA and SQIVND (reference sequence). The CDR3 loop spans 17 amino acids.

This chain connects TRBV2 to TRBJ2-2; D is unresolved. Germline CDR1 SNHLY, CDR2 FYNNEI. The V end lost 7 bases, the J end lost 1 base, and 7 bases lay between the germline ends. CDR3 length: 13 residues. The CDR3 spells CASKVLNTGELFF. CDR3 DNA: TGTGCCAGCAAAGTCCTGAACACCGGGGAGCTGTTTTTT.

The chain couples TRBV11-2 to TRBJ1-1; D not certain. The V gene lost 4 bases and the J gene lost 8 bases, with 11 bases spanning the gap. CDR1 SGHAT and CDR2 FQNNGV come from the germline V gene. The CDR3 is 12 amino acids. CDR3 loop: CASSSISKEAFF. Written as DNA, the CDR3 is TGTGCCAGCAGCTCCATATCAAAGGAAGCTTTCTTT.

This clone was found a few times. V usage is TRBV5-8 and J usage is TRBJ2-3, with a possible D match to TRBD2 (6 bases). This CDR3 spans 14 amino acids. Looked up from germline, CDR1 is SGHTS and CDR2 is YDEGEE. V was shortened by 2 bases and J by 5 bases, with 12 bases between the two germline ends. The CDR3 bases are TGTGCCAGCAGCTTTAGCGGCAATGAAGATACGCAGTATTTT. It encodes CASSFSGNEDTQYF.

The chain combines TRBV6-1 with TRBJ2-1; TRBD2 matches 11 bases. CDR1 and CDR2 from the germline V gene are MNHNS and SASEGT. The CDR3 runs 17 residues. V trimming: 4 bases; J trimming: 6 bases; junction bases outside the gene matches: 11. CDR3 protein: CASSVRLAGLVSNEQFF. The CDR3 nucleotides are TGTGCCAGCAGTGTGAGACTAGCGGGGCTTGTCTCCAATGAGCAGTTCTTC.

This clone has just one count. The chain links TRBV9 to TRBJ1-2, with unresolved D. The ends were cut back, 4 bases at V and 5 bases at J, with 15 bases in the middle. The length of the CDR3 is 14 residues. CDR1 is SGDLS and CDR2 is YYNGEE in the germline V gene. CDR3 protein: CASSTPPDGYGYTF. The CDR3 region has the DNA TGTGCCAGCAGCACCCCGCCGGATGGGTATGGCTACACCTTC.

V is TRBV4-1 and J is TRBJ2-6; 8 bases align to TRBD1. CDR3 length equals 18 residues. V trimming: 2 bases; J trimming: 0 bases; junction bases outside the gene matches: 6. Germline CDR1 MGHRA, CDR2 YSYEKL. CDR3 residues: CASSQRTGYVSGANVLTF. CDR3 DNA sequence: TGCGCCAGCAGCCAACGGACAGGGTATGTCTCTGGGGCCAACGTCCTGACTTTC.

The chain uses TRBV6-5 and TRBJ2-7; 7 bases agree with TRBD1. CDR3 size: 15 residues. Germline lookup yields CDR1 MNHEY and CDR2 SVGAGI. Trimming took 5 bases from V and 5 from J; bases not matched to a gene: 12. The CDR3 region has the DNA TGTGCCAGCAGTGGAGAGGCAGGGGGTTCCCACGAGCAGTACTTC. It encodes CASSGEAGGSHEQYF.

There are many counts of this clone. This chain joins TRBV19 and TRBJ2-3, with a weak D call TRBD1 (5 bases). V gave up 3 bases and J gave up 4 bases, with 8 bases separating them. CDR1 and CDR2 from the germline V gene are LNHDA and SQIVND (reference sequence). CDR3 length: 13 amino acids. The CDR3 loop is CASSIQGADTQYF. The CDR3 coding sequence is TGTGCCAGTAGTATCCAGGGCGCAGATACGCAGTATTTT.

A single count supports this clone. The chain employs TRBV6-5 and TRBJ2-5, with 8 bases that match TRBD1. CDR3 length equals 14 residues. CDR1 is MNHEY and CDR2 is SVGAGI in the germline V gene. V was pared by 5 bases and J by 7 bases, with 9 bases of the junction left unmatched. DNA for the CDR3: TGTGCCAGCAGTGTAGGACAGGGATCGGGGACCCAGTACTTC. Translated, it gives CASSVGQGSGTQYF.

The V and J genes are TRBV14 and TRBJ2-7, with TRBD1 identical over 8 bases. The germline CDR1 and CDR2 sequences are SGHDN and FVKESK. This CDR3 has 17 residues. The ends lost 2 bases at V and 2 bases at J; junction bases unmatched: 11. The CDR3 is CASSQRPAWDRTYEQYF. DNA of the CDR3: TGTGCCAGCAGCCAACGTCCAGCCTGGGACAGGACCTACGAGCAGTACTTC.

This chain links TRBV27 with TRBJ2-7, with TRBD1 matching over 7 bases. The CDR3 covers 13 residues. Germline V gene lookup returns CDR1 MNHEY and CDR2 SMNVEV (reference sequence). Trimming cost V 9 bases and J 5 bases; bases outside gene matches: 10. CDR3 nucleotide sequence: TGTGCCAGTAGAGACAGGGCGATCAACGAGCAGTACTTC. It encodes CASRDRAINEQYF.

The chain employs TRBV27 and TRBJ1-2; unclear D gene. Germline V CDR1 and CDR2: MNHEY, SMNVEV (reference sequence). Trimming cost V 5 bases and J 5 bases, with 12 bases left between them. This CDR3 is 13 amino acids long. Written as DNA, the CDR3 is TGTGCCAGCAGTCCCCGTGCGGGGTATGGCTACACCTTC. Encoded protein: CASSPRAGYGYTF.

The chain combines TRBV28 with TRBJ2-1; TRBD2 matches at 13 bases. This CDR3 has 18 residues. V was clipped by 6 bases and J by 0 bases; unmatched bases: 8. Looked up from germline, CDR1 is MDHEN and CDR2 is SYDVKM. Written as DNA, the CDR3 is TGTGCCAGCAGAGGGGGACTAGCGGGGCTTATCTCCTACAATGAGCAGTTCTTC. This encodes CASRGGLAGLISYNEQFF.

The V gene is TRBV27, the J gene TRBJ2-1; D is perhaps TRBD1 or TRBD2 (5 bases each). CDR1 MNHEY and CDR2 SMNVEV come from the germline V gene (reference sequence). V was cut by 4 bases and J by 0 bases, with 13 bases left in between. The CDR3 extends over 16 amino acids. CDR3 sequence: CASSSRQRSSYNEQFF. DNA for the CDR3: TGTGCCAGCAGTTCCCGACAGCGGAGCTCCTACAATGAGCAGTTCTTC.

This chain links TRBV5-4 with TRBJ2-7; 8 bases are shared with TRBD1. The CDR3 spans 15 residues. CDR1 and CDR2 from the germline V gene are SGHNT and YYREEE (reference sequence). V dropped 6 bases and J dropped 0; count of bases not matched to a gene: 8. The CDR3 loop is CASNMGGQDSYEQYF. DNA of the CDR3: TGTGCCAGCAACATGGGGGGACAGGACTCCTACGAGCAGTACTTC.

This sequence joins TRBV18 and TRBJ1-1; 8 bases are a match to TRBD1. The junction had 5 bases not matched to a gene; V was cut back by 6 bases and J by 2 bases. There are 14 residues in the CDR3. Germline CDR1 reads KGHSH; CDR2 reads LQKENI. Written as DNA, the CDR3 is TGTGCCAGCTCGACGACAGGGGCTAACACTGAAGCTTTCTTT. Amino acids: CASSTTGANTEAFF.

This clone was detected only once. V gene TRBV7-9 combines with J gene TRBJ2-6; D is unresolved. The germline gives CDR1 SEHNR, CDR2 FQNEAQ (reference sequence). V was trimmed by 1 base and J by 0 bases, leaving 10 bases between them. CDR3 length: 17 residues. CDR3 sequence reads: CASSLGGDGSGANVLTF. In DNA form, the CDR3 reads TGTGCCAGCAGCTTAGGCGGAGATGGCTCTGGGGCCAACGTCCTGACTTTC.